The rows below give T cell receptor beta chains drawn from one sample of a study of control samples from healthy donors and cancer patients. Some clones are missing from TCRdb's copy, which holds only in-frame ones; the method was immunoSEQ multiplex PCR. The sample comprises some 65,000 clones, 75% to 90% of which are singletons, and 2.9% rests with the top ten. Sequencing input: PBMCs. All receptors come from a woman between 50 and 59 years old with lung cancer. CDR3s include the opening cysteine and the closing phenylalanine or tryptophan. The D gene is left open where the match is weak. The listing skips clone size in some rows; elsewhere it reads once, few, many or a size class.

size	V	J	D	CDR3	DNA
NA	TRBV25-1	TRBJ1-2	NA	CASSGFLGGYTF	TGTGCCAGCAGTGGATTCCTCGGGGGCTACACCTTC
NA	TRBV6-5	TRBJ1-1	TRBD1	CASSLRDRGNTEAFF	TGTGCCAGCAGCCTCCGGGACAGGGGAAACACTGAAGCTTTCTTT
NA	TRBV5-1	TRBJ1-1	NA	CASSYGRQNTEAFF	TGCGCCAGCAGCTACGGACGGCAGAACACTGAAGCTTTCTTT
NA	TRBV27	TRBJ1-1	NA	CASIPAPGAEAFF	TGTGCCAGCATCCCCGCGCCGGGAGCCGAAGCTTTCTTT
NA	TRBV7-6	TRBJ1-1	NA	CASSLTPGAGTEAFF	TGTGCCAGCAGCTTAACCCCAGGGGCTGGGACTGAAGCTTTCTTT
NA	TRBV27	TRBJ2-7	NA	CASSSPYEQYF	TGTGCCAGCAGTTCGCCCTACGAGCAGTACTTC
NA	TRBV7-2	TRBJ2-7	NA	CASSWETGIYEQYF	TGTGCCAGCAGCTGGGAGACGGGGATTTACGAGCAGTACTTC
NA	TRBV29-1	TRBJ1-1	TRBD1	CSALGQGVVSTEAFF	TGCAGCGCCCTCGGACAGGGGGTCGTGAGCACTGAAGCTTTCTTT
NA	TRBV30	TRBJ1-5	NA	CASGEGVQPQHF	TGTGCCTCGGGAGAGGGTGTTCAGCCCCAGCATTTT
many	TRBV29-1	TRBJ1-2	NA	CSVGQEIYGYTF	TGCAGCGTTGGGCAGGAAATCTATGGCTACACCTTC
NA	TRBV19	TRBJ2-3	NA	CASSIQAVGDTQYF	TGTGCCAGTAGTATACAGGCGGTCGGGGATACGCAGTATTTT
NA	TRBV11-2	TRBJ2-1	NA	CASSSRIGGMGDEQFF	TGTGCCAGCAGCTCCCGGATTGGGGGAATGGGGGATGAGCAGTTCTTC
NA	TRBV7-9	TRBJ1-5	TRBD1	CASSSSGDSLNQPQHF	TGTGCCAGCAGCTCATCTGGGGACAGCCTCAATCAGCCCCAGCATTTT
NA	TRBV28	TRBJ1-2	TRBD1	CASTWDSYYGYTF	TGTGCCAGCACCTGGGACAGCTACTATGGCTACACCTTC